This T cell receptor beta chain was identified in a study of OX40 agonist ivuxolimab in advanced cancers. Study-level background: The patients' treatment was ivuxolimab, an agonistic anti-OX40 (CD134) antibody. Partial responses were recorded for three patients, including one with hepatocellular carcinoma and two with cutaneous melanoma.

Details on this clone: No antigen is known for it.

Assay: immunoSEQ multiplex PCR; the TCRdb copy retains only in-frame clones and omits some. The sample contains roughly 100,000 clones, 70% to 85% of which appear only once. Notes on the study in general: Compared with CD4+, CD8+ T cells on average had more expanded clones.

CDR1 and CDR2 (germline): SNHLY, FYNNEI. V shed 6 bases and J 2 bases; nucleotides not matched to a gene: 8. CDR3 length: 16 residues. This specimen was CD4+ or CD8+ T cells sorted from blood, taken in a trial of the OX40 agonist ivuxolimab. This TCR came from an adult with an advanced solid tumor such as melanoma, head and neck, liver or kidney cancer. The V gene is TRBV2, the J gene TRBJ2-3; 10 bases match TRBD2. CDR3 DNA: TGTGCCAGCAGAGGAGGACTAGCGGACCCCACAGATACGCAGTATTTT. Translation: CASRGGLADPTDTQYF.